Below, 10 T cell receptor beta chains from the same sample are listed, as sequenced in a study of T cell repertoires in cytomegalovirus infection. Each CDR3 protein is one row after TCRdb ran MiXCR on the reads. This sample yields some 700,000 distinct CDR3 sequences, of which around 30% are seen a single time; around a sixth belongs to the top ten. Their antigens remain unidentified. This sample comprised cultured PBMCs, obtained from culture after CMV antigen stimulation. Receptors originate from a human donor in good health (CMV status not recorded). Some clones in this sample may be carry-over from other donors' samples.

In this sample, this clonotype turned up a few times. V and J are TRBV10-3 and TRBJ2-3; 8 bases fit TRBD2. V shed 0 bases, J shed 13 bases, and the junction held 9 bases outside the gene matches. The CDR3 runs 14 residues. CDR1 and CDR2 from the germline V gene are ENHRY and SYGVKD. The CDR3 is CAISESRDSGVEYF. Here the CDR3 DNA reads TGTGCCATCAGTGAGTCCCGAGATAGCGGGGTTGAGTATTTT.

This clonotype was seen only a few times. The CDR3 reads CASSLVGGSNEQFF. DNA of the CDR3: TGCGCCAGCAGCTTGGTCGGGGGGTCAAATGAGCAGTTCTTC. The chain uses TRBV5-1 and TRBJ2-1; 7 nucleotides match TRBD2. J was trimmed by 7 bases and V by 0 bases; bases with no gene match: 4. The CDR3 contains 14 residues. Germline V CDR1 and CDR2: SGHRS, YFSETQ. The variable domain in full, with the rest retrieved from reference TRBV5-1 and TRBJ2-1, is KAGVTQTPRYLIKTRGQQVTLSCSPISGHRSVSWYQQTPGQGLQFLFEYFSETQRNKGNFPGRFSGRQFSNSRSEMNVSTLELGDSALYLCASSLVGGSNEQFFGPGTRLTVL.

A note on this clonotype: Since no conserved phenylalanine or tryptophan closes the CDR3, a read error is the likely cause. The V and J genes are TRBV7-2 and TRBJ1-1, with unresolved D. Germline CDR1 is SGHTA and CDR2 is FQGNSA. V was trimmed by 2 bases and J by 0 bases, leaving 4 bases between them. There are 13 residues in the CDR3. CDR3 residues: CASSLYMNTEAFI. The CDR3, as DNA: TGTGCCAGCAGCTTATACATGAACACTGAAGCTTTCATT.

The J gene is TRBJ2-5, the V gene TRBV20-1; D gene unclear. Trimming pared 4 bases from V and 5 bases from J, leaving 14 bases between. CDR1 DFQATT and CDR2 SNEGSKA come from the germline V gene (reference sequence). The CDR3 spans 13 residues. CDR3 in DNA: TGCAGTGCTAACAAGGCGGCAACGGAGACCCAGTACTTC. Protein sequence: CSANKAATETQYF.

The chain links TRBV29-1 to TRBJ2-7, with D unclear. This CDR3 is 13 amino acids long. The V gene lost 4 bases and the J gene lost 4 bases, with 14 bases spanning the gap. In germline, CDR1 is SQVTM, CDR2 ANQGSEA. CDR3 loop: CSVAPTRGYEQYF. The CDR3 bases are TGCAGCGTTGCCCCGACCAGAGGATACGAGCAGTACTTC.

The rearrangement uses TRBV6-6 and TRBJ2-1; D ambiguous. With 5 bases removed from V and 2 bases from J, the gap between germline ends came to 19 bases. Germline V gene lookup returns CDR1 MNHNY and CDR2 SVGAGI (reference sequence). This CDR3 is 17 amino acids long. DNA for the CDR3: TGTGCCAGCAGTCCTACCGAAACCCATGTGGCCTACAATGAGCAGTTCTTC. Amino acids: CASSPTETHVAYNEQFF.

The table lists this clonotype with a few counts. The V call is TRBV19, the J call TRBJ1-2; TRBD1 is a possible D gene (6 bases). Germline V gene data show CDR1 as LNHDA and CDR2 as SQIVND (reference sequence). The length of the CDR3 is 15 residues. Deletions cut 2 bases from V and 2 bases from J, with 12 bases between. CDR3 coding DNA: TGTGCCAGTAGTATACTTGGGACAAGGAACTATGGCTACACCTTC. Encoded protein: CASSILGTRNYGYTF. Supplemented by reference TRBV19 and TRBJ1-2, the full variable domain reads DGGITQSPKYLFRKEGQNVTLSCEQNLNHDAMYWYRQDPGQGLRLIYYSQIVNDFQKGDIAEGYSVSREKKESFPLTVTSAQKNPTAFYLCASSILGTRNYGYTFGSGTRLTVV.

The genes are TRBV5-6 and TRBJ2-3, with D tentatively TRBD1 (6 bases). The CDR3 runs to 13 residues. Germline CDR1 reads SGHDT; CDR2 reads YYEEEE. Trimming took 3 bases from V and 5 from J, leaving 10 bases between them. The CDR3 is CASSSQGIDTQYF. The CDR3, as DNA: TGTGCCAGCAGCTCACAGGGAATAGATACGCAGTATTTT.

This clonotype was counted only a few times. V gene TRBV28 combines with J gene TRBJ1-5, with D unclear. Germline values: CDR1 MDHEN, CDR2 SYDVKM. V lost 2 bases to trimming and J lost 0 bases, with 11 bases between them. The CDR3 loop spans 16 amino acids. Written as DNA, the CDR3 is TGTGCCAGCAGTTTAGGTTCAGCTAGTAGCAATCAGCCCCAGCATTTT. Its protein product is CASSLGSASSNQPQHF.

In this sample, this clonotype turned up a few times. V gene TRBV7-2 combines with J gene TRBJ2-2; no clear D. The CDR3 extends over 13 amino acids. In germline, CDR1 is SGHTA, CDR2 FQGNSA. Trimming stripped 7 bases from V and 1 base from J, with 7 bases between. The CDR3 spells CASTGRNTGELFF. In DNA, the CDR3 is TGTGCCAGCACCGGCCGGAACACCGGGGAGCTGTTTTTT. The full variable domain, rest sourced from reference TRBV7-2 and TRBJ2-2, is GAGVSQSPSNKVTEKGKDVELRCDPISGHTALYWYRQSLGQGLEFLIYFQGNSAPDKSGLPSDRFSAERTGGSVSTLTIQRTQQEDSAVYLCASTGRNTGELFFGEGSRLTVL.